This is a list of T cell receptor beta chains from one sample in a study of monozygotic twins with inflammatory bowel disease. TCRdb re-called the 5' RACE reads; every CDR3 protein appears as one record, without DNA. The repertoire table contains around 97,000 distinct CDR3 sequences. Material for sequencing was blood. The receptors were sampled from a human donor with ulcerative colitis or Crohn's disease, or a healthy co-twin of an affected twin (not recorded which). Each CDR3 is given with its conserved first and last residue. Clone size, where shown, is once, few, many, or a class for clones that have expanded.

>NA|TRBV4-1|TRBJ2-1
CASSHPLGGDEQFF
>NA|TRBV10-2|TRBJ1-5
CASREGQNNQPQHF
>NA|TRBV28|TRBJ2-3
CASKGREGLDTQYF
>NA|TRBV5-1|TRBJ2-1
CASSRGEMDNEQFF
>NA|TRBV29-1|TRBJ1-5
CSVGQNSNQPQHF
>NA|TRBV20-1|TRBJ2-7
CSARDSQAPYEQYF
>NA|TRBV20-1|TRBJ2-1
CSARTTNSYNEQFF
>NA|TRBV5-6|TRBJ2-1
CASSFKSHSSYNEQFF
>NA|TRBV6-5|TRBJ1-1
CASSYRGQADTEAFF
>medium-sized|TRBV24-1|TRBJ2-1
CATSDSPGLAESISYNEQFF
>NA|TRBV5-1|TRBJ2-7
CASTLLAGGPGYEQYF
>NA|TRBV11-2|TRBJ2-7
CASSLDRGGSGRYEQYF
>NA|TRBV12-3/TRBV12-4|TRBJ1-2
CASSKRGRGYTF
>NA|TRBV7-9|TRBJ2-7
CASSLVREEQYF